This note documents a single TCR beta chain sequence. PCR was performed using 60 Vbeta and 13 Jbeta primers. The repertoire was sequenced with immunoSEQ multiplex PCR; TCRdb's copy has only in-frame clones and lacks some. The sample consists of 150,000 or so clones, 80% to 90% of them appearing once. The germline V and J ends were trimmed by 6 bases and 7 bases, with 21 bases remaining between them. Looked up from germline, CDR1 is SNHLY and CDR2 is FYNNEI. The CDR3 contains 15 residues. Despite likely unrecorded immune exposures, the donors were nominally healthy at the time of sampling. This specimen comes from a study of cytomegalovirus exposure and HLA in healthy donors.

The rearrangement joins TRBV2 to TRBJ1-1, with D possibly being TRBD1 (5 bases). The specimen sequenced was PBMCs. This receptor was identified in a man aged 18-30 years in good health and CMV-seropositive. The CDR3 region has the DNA TGTGCCAGCAGAAAGGAGCCCGGGACGGACTATGAAGCTTTCTTT. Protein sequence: CASRKEPGTDYEAFF.